This TCR beta chain was recorded in a study of T cells in Graves' hyperthyroidism and ophthalmopathy. This clonotype was observed a few times. It was RNA transcripts that yielded the amplified TCR beta CDR3 regions. TCR CDR3 underwent first-round RT-PCR with the HTBI primer set. TCRdb used MiXCR to reprocess the multiplex PCR reads, holding one entry per CDR3 protein. The sample lists 550,000 to 700,000 distinct CDR3 sequences, around 45% occurring once. V was trimmed by 3 bases and J by 3 bases, leaving 12 bases between them. The CDR3 contains 14 residues. Germline CDR1 and CDR2: LGHDT and YNNKEL (reference sequence).

The chain carries TRBV3-1 and TRBJ2-7; D not resolved. The sequence derives from an adult woman with Graves' disease, either hyperthyroidism or ophthalmopathy (not recorded which). What was sequenced was peripheral blood or thyroid tissue (not recorded which). The CDR3 DNA is TGTGCCAGCAGCCAGGGCTTGGGAATCTACGAGCAGTACTTC. Translating gives CASSQGLGIYEQYF.